Sequencing of this T cell receptor (beta chain) was carried out in a study of Siglec-9 on CD8 T cells in melanoma. Overall study findings and caveats: Siglec-9 reportedly marks and regulates an effector memory CD8+ T-cell subset apparently accumulating in melanoma tumors.

Points on this clone: As yet, its antigen is unknown.

Measured with immunoSEQ multiplex PCR; TCRdb has only the in-frame clones, and not every one. The sample lists tens of thousands of clones; less than 85% were seen once. The sample was Siglec-9- CD8+ T cells sorted from blood. The sequence derives from a human donor in good health.

CDR3: CASSPRTDTQYF. In DNA, the CDR3 is TGTGCCAGCAGCCCCCGCACAGATACGCAGTATTTT. The chain combines TRBV7-9 with TRBJ2-3; D call uncertain. Trimming left V 5 bases short and J 1 base short, with 4 bases between. CDR3 length: 12 amino acids. Germline lookup yields CDR1 SEHNR and CDR2 FQNEAQ (reference sequence).